These 24 T cell receptor beta chains originate from one sample sequenced in a study of T cell changes during pregnancy in multiple sclerosis. Sequencing was performed with immunoSEQ multiplex PCR; in TCRdb, only in-frame clones are kept and a portion is missing. The table has fewer than 90,000 clones, 94% seen once. This sample comprised peripheral blood, obtained in the third trimester of pregnancy. These receptors were taken from a female donor with multiple sclerosis, enrolled in a pregnancy study.

The V gene is TRBV6-1, the J gene TRBJ1-4, with TRBD1 matching 8 bases. Trimming cost V 3 bases and J 6 bases; bases outside gene matches: 6. Germline lookup yields CDR1 MNHNS and CDR2 SASEGT. The CDR3 has 15 residues. DNA for the CDR3: TGTGCCAGCAGTGAGGACAGGGTGTGGGATGAAAAACTGTTTTTT. Protein sequence: CASSEDRVWDEKLFF.

The chain uses TRBV4-1 and TRBJ2-1; TRBD1 agrees at 11 bases. Germline V gives CDR1 MGHRA, CDR2 YSYEKL. CDR3 size: 14 residues. V was clipped by 9 bases and J by 3 bases; unmatched bases: 4. Here the CDR3 DNA reads TGCGCCAGTTCCGGGACAGGGGGCTACAATGAGCAGTTCTTC. It encodes CASSGTGGYNEQFF.

The chain uses TRBV7-9 and TRBJ1-1; 9 positions match TRBD1. There are 15 residues in the CDR3. With V trimmed by 4 bases and J by 5 bases, 8 bases remained unmatched. Germline CDR1 reads SEHNR; CDR2 reads FQNEAQ (reference sequence). CDR3 protein: CASSSWDRAATEAFF. DNA of the CDR3: TGTGCCAGCAGCTCCTGGGACAGGGCGGCGACTGAAGCTTTCTTT. Variable domain in full (rest from reference TRBV7-9 and TRBJ1-1): DTGVSQNPRHKITKRGQNVTFRCDPISEHNRLYWYRQTLGQGPEFLTYFQNEAQLEKSRLLSDRFSAERPKGSFSTLEIQRTEQGDSAMYLCASSSWDRAATEAFFGQGTRLTVV.

This sequence joins TRBV10-2 and TRBJ2-1, with a tentative D call TRBD2 (5 bases). CDR3 size: 12 residues. CDR1 and CDR2 (germline): WSHSY, SAAADI. Trimming shortened V by 7 bases and J by 7 bases, and 11 bases separated the two germline ends. CDR3 nucleotide sequence: TGCGCCAGCAACAATCTAGCTAATGAGCAGTTCTTC. It translates to CASNNLANEQFF.

The rearrangement links TRBV11-3 to TRBJ2-2, with TRBD1 identical over 9 bases. With V trimmed by 4 bases and J by 3 bases, 18 bases remained unmatched. CDR1 is SGHNT, CDR2 YENEEA, per germline. The CDR3 sequence is 20 residues long. CDR3 sequence (DNA): TGTGCCAGCAGCTCCGACTCTCTAGGGGGACAGGGAGGCTACACCGGGGAGCTGTTTTTT. Translation gives CASSSDSLGGQGGYTGELFF.

CDR3 protein: CASSLAGTSGSTDTQYF. In nucleotides, the CDR3 is TGCGCCAGCAGCCTAGCCGGGACTAGCGGGAGCACAGATACGCAGTATTTT. The gene calls are TRBV5-1 and TRBJ2-3; 12 nucleotides line up with TRBD2. Germline CDR1 SGHRS, CDR2 YFSETQ. There are 17 residues in the CDR3. J was trimmed by 0 bases and V by 4 bases; bases with no gene match: 6.

The chain couples TRBV11-2 to TRBJ1-3; 7 positions match TRBD1. Germline CDR1 and CDR2: SGHAT and FQNNGV. CDR3 length equals 14 residues. Trimming removed 0 bases from V and 8 bases from J; junction bases left unmatched: 4. CDR3 nucleotide sequence: TGTGCCAGCAGCTTAGACCAGGGGGGCTACACCATATATTTT. Residues: CASSLDQGGYTIYF.

This sequence joins TRBV5-1 and TRBJ1-2, with D perhaps TRBD1 (6 bases). Germline V gene data show CDR1 as SGHRS and CDR2 as YFSETQ. The CDR3 consists of 15 residues. V lost 0 bases and J 12 bases, leaving 21 bases between the germline ends. CDR3 loop: CASSLGVGAQARNTF. CDR3 DNA sequence: TGCGCCAGCAGCTTGGGAGTGGGGGCTCAGGCCAGGAACACCTTC.

The chain uses TRBV5-4 and TRBJ2-2, with D possibly being TRBD2 (5 bases). V gave up 4 bases and J gave up 1 base, with 14 bases separating them. Germline V gene lookup returns CDR1 SGHNT and CDR2 YYREEE (reference sequence). CDR3 length: 16 residues. CDR3 protein: CASSDRGWGNTGELFF. The CDR3 DNA reads as TGTGCCAGCAGCGACCGGGGATGGGGGAACACCGGGGAGCTGTTTTTT.

The V gene is TRBV5-1, the J gene TRBJ2-3; 9 nucleotides match TRBD2. This CDR3 is built from 15 residues. V was clipped by 4 bases and J by 5 bases; unmatched bases: 8. Germline CDR1 and CDR2: SGHRS and YFSETQ. CDR3 sequence: CASSPAAGGIDTQYF. The CDR3 DNA follows: TGCGCCAGCAGCCCGGCGGCGGGAGGGATAGATACGCAGTATTTT.

The chain links TRBV6-6 to TRBJ2-7; maybe TRBD2 (6 bases). V lost 8 bases to trimming and J lost 3 bases, with 14 bases between them. The germline CDR1 and CDR2 sequences are MNHNY and SVGAGI (reference sequence). This CDR3 is 13 amino acids long. In DNA form, the CDR3 reads TGTGCCAGCGGGATAGGGACTGGCTACGAGCAGTACTTC. It yields the protein CASGIGTGYEQYF.

This chain connects TRBV27 to TRBJ2-7; TRBD2 matches at 8 bases. CDR3 length: 13 amino acids. V lost 6 bases to trimming and J lost 7 bases; unmatched junction nucleotides: 8. Germline-derived CDR1 and CDR2 are MNHEY and SMNVEV (reference sequence). CDR3 residues: CASRASGFWEQYF. As DNA, the CDR3 is TGTGCCAGCAGGGCTAGCGGGTTTTGGGAGCAGTACTTC.

This rearrangement joins TRBV4-2 to TRBJ2-3, with D possibly TRBD1 on 5 matching bases. The V end was cut by 4 bases, the J end by 7 bases, with 9 bases between. The germline CDR1 and CDR2 sequences are LGHNA and YNFKEQ. CDR3 length: 12 amino acids. The CDR3 nucleotides are TGTGCCAGCAGCCTAAGGGGAAATACGCAGTATTTT. This translates into CASSLRGNTQYF.

This sequence joins TRBV7-9 and TRBJ2-7; D is undetermined. From germline, CDR1 is SEHNR and CDR2 FQNEAQ (reference sequence). The CDR3 totals 13 residues. Trimming removed 1 base at V and 4 bases at J, with 8 bases between. CDR3 in DNA: TGTGCCAGCAGCTTAGGAGGTGGTTACGAGCAGTACTTC. It encodes CASSLGGGYEQYF.

The CDR3 DNA sequence: TGTGCCAGCTCACCTCGGAGCCGGTCCTACGAGCAGTACTTC. Translating gives CASSPRSRSYEQYF. V usage is TRBV18 and J usage is TRBJ2-7; no clear D. Looked up from germline, CDR1 is KGHSH and CDR2 is LQKENI. This CDR3 has 14 residues. Trimming left V 3 bases short and J 1 base short, with 10 bases between.

As regards this clone: The sample carries other DNA sequences with the same CDR3. The chain uses TRBV5-6 and TRBJ2-5, with a weak D call TRBD2 (6 bases). The CDR3 loop spans 15 amino acids. Germline V lookup: CDR1 SGHDT, CDR2 YYEEEE. Trimming removed 3 bases at V and 1 base at J, with 13 bases between. CDR3 nucleotides: TGTGCCAGCAGCTCGTTGGCGGGACGCCAAGAGACCCAGTACTTC. It is translated as CASSSLAGRQETQYF.

V is TRBV10-2 and J is TRBJ1-2; a weak D match, TRBD1 (5 bases). V shed 4 bases and J shed 1 base, with 16 bases lying between them. CDR3 length: 16 residues. Germline assignment: CDR1 WSHSY and CDR2 SAAADI. CDR3 coding DNA: TGCGCCAGCAGTGCCCCGGGGGAGGGCCTTAACTATGGCTACACCTTC. As protein: CASSAPGEGLNYGYTF.

V gene TRBV13 combines with J gene TRBJ2-7; D ambiguous. The V and J ends lost 5 bases and 3 bases respectively, with 8 bases between them. Germline V CDR1 and CDR2: PRHDT, FYEKMQ (reference sequence). CDR3 length: 12 residues. The CDR3 DNA reads TGTGCCAGCAGCCTCTTTAGCTACGAGCAGTACTTC. Residues: CASSLFSYEQYF.

This chain connects TRBV30 to TRBJ1-3; D gene unclear. CDR1 GTSNPN and CDR2 SVGIG come from the germline V gene (reference sequence). CDR3 size: 11 residues. V was clipped by 6 bases and J by 1 base, with 4 bases between them. The DNA for the CDR3 is TGTGCCTGCCAATCTGGAAACACCATATATTTT. This gives the protein CACQSGNTIYF.

As concerns this clone: Different DNA sequences within this sample yield the same CDR3. The chain combines TRBV5-1 with TRBJ2-1; 9 positions match TRBD2. Germline trimming cut 0 bases from V and 0 bases from J; bases unmatched to any gene: 1. CDR1 is SGHRS and CDR2 is YFSETQ in the germline V gene. The CDR3 contains 16 residues. The CDR3 reads CASSLGLAASYNEQFF. The CDR3 DNA is TGCGCCAGCAGCTTGGGACTAGCGGCCTCCTACAATGAGCAGTTCTTC. The entire variable domain, with the rest obtained from reference TRBV5-1 and TRBJ2-1, is as follows: KAGVTQTPRYLIKTRGQQVTLSCSPISGHRSVSWYQQTPGQGLQFLFEYFSETQRNKGNFPGRFSGRQFSNSRSEMNVSTLELGDSALYLCASSLGLAASYNEQFFGPGTRLTVL.

The chain combines TRBV11-2 with TRBJ2-1, with a possible D match to TRBD2 (6 bases). Germline assignment: CDR1 SGHAT and CDR2 FQNNGV. The ends were cut back, 6 bases at V and 8 bases at J, with 23 bases in the middle. The CDR3 is made up of 16 amino acids. CDR3 in DNA: TGTGCCAGCAGACGGGGGTCTTCCGGGAGTAAGGATGAGCAGTTCTTC. Amino acids: CASRRGSSGSKDEQFF.

This clone was seen just once. The chain carries TRBV29-1 and TRBJ2-7, with 13 bases identical to TRBD2. Trimming cost V 3 bases and J 2 bases; bases outside gene matches: 1. This CDR3 spans 14 amino acids. The germline gives CDR1 SQVTM, CDR2 ANQGSEA. This CDR3 reads CSVEGLAGTYEQYF. The CDR3, as DNA: TGCAGCGTTGAGGGACTAGCGGGAACCTACGAGCAGTACTTC.

CDR3 coding DNA: TGTGCCAGCAGCTTGGGCGGGACAGGGGGCAATGAGCAGTTCTTC. This codes for CASSLGGTGGNEQFF. The chain joins TRBV5-6 to TRBJ2-1, with 11 bases lining up with TRBD1. Germline trimming cut 0 bases from V and 6 bases from J; bases unmatched to any gene: 2. CDR3 length: 15 residues. CDR1 and CDR2 (germline): SGHDT, YYEEEE.

The chain carries TRBV9 and TRBJ2-1; TRBD2 matches 13 bases. V lost 3 bases and J lost 0; bases outside the gene matches: 3. This CDR3 is 17 amino acids long. In germline, CDR1 is SGDLS, CDR2 YYNGEE. The chain's CDR3 is CASSARTSGSSYNEQFF. The DNA for the CDR3 is TGTGCCAGCAGCGCCCGGACTAGCGGGAGCTCCTACAATGAGCAGTTCTTC.